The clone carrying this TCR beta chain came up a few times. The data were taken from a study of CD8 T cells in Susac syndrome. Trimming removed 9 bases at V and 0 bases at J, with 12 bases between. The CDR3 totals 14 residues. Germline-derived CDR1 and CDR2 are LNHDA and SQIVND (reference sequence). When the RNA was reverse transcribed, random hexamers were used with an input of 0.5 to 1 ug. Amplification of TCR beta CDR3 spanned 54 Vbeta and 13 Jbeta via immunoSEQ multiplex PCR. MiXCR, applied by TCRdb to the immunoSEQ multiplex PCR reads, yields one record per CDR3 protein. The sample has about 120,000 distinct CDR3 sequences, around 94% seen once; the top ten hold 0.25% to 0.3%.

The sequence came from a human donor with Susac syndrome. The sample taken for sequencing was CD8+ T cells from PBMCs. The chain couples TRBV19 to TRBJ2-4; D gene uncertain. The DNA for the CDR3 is TGTGCCAGCTCAAGGAAAATAGCCAAAAACATTCAGTACTTC. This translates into CASSRKIAKNIQYF.